Included here is one T cell receptor beta chain sequence, with context. The ends were cut back, 2 bases at V and 7 bases at J, with 12 bases in the middle. CDR3 length: 13 amino acids. Each cDNA molecule in the library carried unique molecular identifiers. In TCRdb, the RACE reads were re-called with MiXCR into one record per CDR3 protein. Of roughly 71,000 distinct CDR3 sequences listed, around 6.1% are singletons. The entry originates in a study of human T cells and chemical hapten exposure. Study as a whole: The variation in per-sample TCR yields arose mainly from small differences in pooled library volumes.

Time point defined: healthy volunteer bleed at 6 weeks. Total RNA came from unfractionated whole blood. The chain links TRBV12-3 or TRBV12-4 to TRBJ2-7; D remains ambiguous. This clonotype was sampled from a female donor in good health. Some clones in this sample may be carry-over from other donors' samples. Sequenced input: whole blood. CDR3 DNA: TGTGCCAGCAGTTTAAATCGGTGGGGAGAGCAGTACTTC. This sequence encodes CASSLNRWGEQYF.